The clone carrying this T cell receptor beta chain was recorded once. Its antigen is unidentified. This entry belongs to a study of cytomegalovirus exposure and HLA in healthy donors. Overall study findings and caveats: Upon later analysis, TCR association rates were observed to vary by HLA locus, being highest for DRB1 and lowest for HLA-C. Researchers catalogued over 150 TCR beta chains as cytomegalovirus-associated.

PCR was performed using 60 Vbeta and 13 Jbeta primers. The assay was immunoSEQ multiplex PCR, and TCRdb's table has in-frame clones only and misses some. The sample shows approximately 160,000 clones, 60% to 85% of them seen only once. The trim removed 6 bases at V and 1 base at J, leaving 7 bases unmatched. The V gene's germline CDR1 is MNHNY and CDR2 SVGAGI (reference sequence). CDR3 length: 16 residues. Each donor was healthy, and each was a bone marrow donor. The source material was PBMCs. The J gene is TRBJ2-3, the V gene TRBV6-6; the match to TRBD2 covers 10 bases. This clonotype originated in a male donor in good health and CMV-seropositive. CDR3 in amino acids: CASRLAGRGGTDTQYF. The CDR3 DNA reads TGTGCCAGCAGACTAGCGGGGAGGGGGGGCACAGATACGCAGTATTTT.